This passage covers 23 T cell receptor beta chains from one sample sequenced in a study of PD-1 blockade in classical Hodgkin lymphoma. Specified time point: newly diagnosed, previously untreated cHL patient sample. Thawed PBMCs were the source of CD4+ T cells, purified by magnetic negative selection. TCRdb keeps only in-frame clones here, not all; method: immunoSEQ multiplex PCR. Seen here are 20,000 to 25,000 clones, more than 85% observed once, and the top ten hold around 0.4%. Sequencing used CD4+ T cells from blood. These TCRs come from a human donor with classical Hodgkin lymphoma.

V usage is TRBV2 and J usage is TRBJ1-1, with D possibly TRBD1 on 6 matching bases. From germline, CDR1 is SNHLY and CDR2 FYNNEI. V was pared by 6 bases and J by 3 bases, with 17 bases between. This CDR3 region has 15 residues. In DNA, the CDR3 is TGTGCCAGCAGGTCTGAATCGGGGGCTGACACTGAAGCTTTCTTT. Amino acid sequence: CASRSESGADTEAFF.

The V call is TRBV6-1, the J call TRBJ1-6; 8 bases are a match to TRBD1. The CDR3 has 15 residues. Germline V gene sequence: CDR1 MNHNS, CDR2 SASEGT. Trimming took 5 bases from V and 6 from J; bases not matched to a gene: 6. The CDR3 sequence is CASSPRDRSNSPLHF. CDR3 DNA sequence: TGTGCCAGCAGTCCCCGGGACAGGAGTAATTCACCCCTCCACTTT.

This clone was recorded only once. The J gene is TRBJ1-2, the V gene TRBV5-4; a possible D gene is TRBD1 (5 bases). With 5 bases removed from V and 4 bases from J, the gap between germline ends came to 18 bases. Germline-derived CDR1 and CDR2 are SGHNT and YYREEE (reference sequence). The CDR3 is 15 residues long. This CDR3 is CASSPRGARSYGYTF. In DNA form, the CDR3 reads TGTGCCAGCAGTCCGCGAGGGGCGAGGAGCTATGGCTACACCTTC. The entire variable domain, with the rest obtained from reference TRBV5-4 and TRBJ1-2, is as follows: ETGVTQSPTHLIKTRGQQVTLRCSSQSGHNTVSWYQQALGQGPQFIFQYYREEENGRGNFPPRFSGLQFPNYSSELNVNALELDDSALYLCASSPRGARSYGYTFGSGTRLTVV.

The chain joins TRBV29-1 to TRBJ1-2, with 9 bases matching TRBD1. V lost 0 bases and J lost 4; bases outside the gene matches: 12. Germline V CDR1 and CDR2: SQVTM, ANQGSEA. The CDR3 spans 17 residues. CDR3 protein: CSVEDEGTGPLSYGYTF. The CDR3 coding sequence is TGCAGCGTTGAAGACGAAGGGACAGGGCCTCTAAGCTATGGCTACACCTTC.

This clone was observed a handful of times. This chain links TRBV28 with TRBJ1-5; D ambiguous. Germline V gene data show CDR1 as MDHEN and CDR2 as SYDVKM. Trimming pared 4 bases from V and 5 bases from J, leaving 6 bases between. CDR3 length: 12 amino acids. This chain's CDR3 is CASSSNYQPQHF. The CDR3 nucleotides read TGTGCCAGCAGTTCCAACTATCAGCCCCAGCATTTT.

This chain connects TRBV9 to TRBJ1-3; weak D call: TRBD1 (6 bases). The CDR3 is 14 amino acids. Germline V gene sequence: CDR1 SGDLS, CDR2 YYNGEE. V dropped 4 bases and J dropped 1 base, with 9 bases sitting between them. This chain's CDR3 is CASSSQGSGNTIYF. The CDR3 nucleotides read TGTGCCAGCAGCTCACAGGGTTCTGGAAACACCATATATTTT.

CDR3 bases: TGTGCCAGCAGCTTAGTCACAGGGACCACTGAAGCTTTCTTT. Translated: CASSLVTGTTEAFF. The rearrangement uses TRBV11-1 and TRBJ1-1, with D possibly TRBD1 on 6 matching bases. V was pared by 1 base and J by 4 bases, with 10 bases between. The CDR3 covers 14 residues. CDR1 SGHAT and CDR2 FQDESV come from the germline V gene (reference sequence).

J is TRBJ2-7 and V is TRBV28; tentative D call: TRBD2 (6 bases). Trimming cost V 6 bases and J 0 bases, with 15 bases left between them. CDR3 length equals 15 residues. CDR1 and CDR2 from the germline V gene are MDHEN and SYDVKM. CDR3 sequence reads: CASRSFRESSYEQYF. The CDR3 nucleotides are TGTGCCAGCAGGTCCTTCCGGGAGAGCTCCTACGAGCAGTACTTC.

The rearrangement links TRBV27 to TRBJ1-5; D unclear. Trimming shortened V by 3 bases and J by 0 bases, and 3 bases separated the two germline ends. This CDR3 is built from 13 residues. Looked up from germline, CDR1 is MNHEY and CDR2 is SMNVEV (reference sequence). The CDR3 DNA reads as TGTGCCAGCAGTTTTACTAGCAATCAGCCCCAGCATTTT. It translates to CASSFTSNQPQHF.

V is TRBV30 and J is TRBJ1-1; possibly TRBD1 for D (5 bases). The CDR3 extends over 15 amino acids. Germline V gene lookup returns CDR1 GTSNPN and CDR2 SVGIG (reference sequence). The V end lost 1 base, the J end lost 0 bases, and 12 bases lay between the germline ends. CDR3 sequence reads: CAWSGYQGLNTEAFF. In nucleotides, the CDR3 is TGTGCCTGGAGTGGTTATCAGGGATTGAACACTGAAGCTTTCTTT.

The chain employs TRBV7-2 and TRBJ2-7, with D perhaps given as TRBD1 or TRBD2 (5 bases each). V was pared by 5 bases and J by 6 bases, with 14 bases between. The V gene's germline CDR1 is SGHTA and CDR2 FQGNSA. The CDR3 runs 13 residues. For the CDR3, the DNA is TGTGCCAGCAGCCAGGGTCCCCGGGGCGAGCAGTACTTC. Its protein is CASSQGPRGEQYF.

Of note for this clone: The germline gene is not matched at one end of the junction; a read error may be the cause. J is TRBJ2-1 and V is TRBV5-4; TRBD1 agrees at 9 bases. This CDR3 has 15 residues. The germline CDR1 and CDR2 sequences are SGHNT and YYREEE (reference sequence). CDR3 residues: CASRLDRGRYNEQFF. CDR3 bases: TGTGCCAGCAGGTTGGACAGGGGCCGATACAATGAGCAGTTCTTC.

This sequence joins TRBV5-1 and TRBJ2-7; D uncertain. In germline, CDR1 is SGHRS, CDR2 YFSETQ. V was shortened by 1 base and J by 0 bases, with 11 bases between the two germline ends. The CDR3 covers 15 residues. The CDR3 sequence: CASSLPGRSSYEQYF. CDR3 DNA sequence: TGCGCCAGCAGCTTGCCCGGACGGAGCTCCTACGAGCAGTACTTC.

The chain joins TRBV27 to TRBJ2-3; 7 bases map to TRBD2. The CDR3 is 15 residues long. The V and J ends lost 8 bases and 2 bases, in that order; junction bases with no gene match: 10. Germline loops: CDR1 MNHEY, CDR2 SMNVEV (reference sequence). The CDR3 sequence is CASSYFSGHTDTQYF. The DNA for the CDR3 is TGTGCCAGCTCCTATTTTAGCGGGCACACAGATACGCAGTATTTT.

The chain couples TRBV19 to TRBJ1-2; a weak D match, TRBD1 (5 bases). CDR1 is LNHDA, CDR2 SQIVND, per germline (reference sequence). The CDR3 covers 14 residues. With 6 bases removed from V and 8 bases from J, the gap between germline ends came to 19 bases. Here the CDR3 DNA reads TGTGCCAGTAGGGTAGGGGCAGGGAGTCTCGGCTACACCTTC. This encodes CASRVGAGSLGYTF.

The chain is built from TRBV11-1 and TRBJ2-3; 7 bases are shared with TRBD2. The CDR3 length is 14 residues. Germline-derived CDR1 and CDR2 are SGHAT and FQDESV (reference sequence). The J segment lost 14 bases and the V segment lost 5 bases, leaving 16 bases of the junction unmatched. Here the CDR3 DNA reads TGTGCCAGCAGCCCGGGGCGGGACTACGCCCCCCTGTATTTT. Its protein is CASSPGRDYAPLYF.

This chain joins TRBV7-2 and TRBJ2-1, with D hard to call. The germline gives CDR1 SGHTA, CDR2 FQGNSA. CDR3 length equals 14 residues. V dropped 0 bases and J dropped 7 bases, with 10 bases sitting between them. CDR3 sequence: CASSLAPYKNEQFF. The DNA of the CDR3 is TGTGCCAGCAGCTTAGCTCCCTACAAAAATGAGCAGTTCTTC.

This sequence joins TRBV27 and TRBJ2-2; the match to TRBD2 covers 7 bases. Germline CDR1 MNHEY, CDR2 SMNVEV (reference sequence). After removal of 4 bases from V and 0 bases from J, the junction contained 8 bases not matched to a gene. The CDR3 totals 17 residues. The CDR3 loop reads CASSSGWLAANTGELFF. The CDR3 DNA sequence: TGTGCCAGCAGTTCTGGGTGGCTAGCGGCGAACACCGGGGAGCTGTTTTTT.

The chain carries TRBV18 and TRBJ1-5, with D possibly TRBD1 on 5 matching bases. V was trimmed by 2 bases and J by 7 bases, leaving 15 bases between them. Germline-derived CDR1 and CDR2 are KGHSH and LQKENI. The CDR3 spans 15 residues. DNA of the CDR3: TGTGCCAGCTCACCAGGGATACTCGGGGCCCAGCCCCAGCATTTT. Encoded protein: CASSPGILGAQPQHF.

This rearrangement joins TRBV9 to TRBJ2-2, with D unclear. Germline CDR1 is SGDLS and CDR2 is YYNGEE. CDR3 length: 13 amino acids. V was clipped by 1 base and J by 3 bases, with 4 bases between them. The CDR3 is CASSVSDTGELFF. In DNA, the CDR3 is TGTGCCAGCAGCGTATCGGACACCGGGGAGCTGTTTTTT. The full variable domain, rest sourced from reference TRBV9 and TRBJ2-2, is DSGVTQTPKHLITATGQRVTLRCSPRSGDLSVYWYQQSLDQGLQFLIQYYNGEERAKGNILERFSAQQFPDLHSELNLSSLELGDSALYFCASSVSDTGELFFGEGSRLTVL.

This chain connects TRBV28 to TRBJ2-7; D uncertain. Germline lookup yields CDR1 MDHEN and CDR2 SYDVKM. V was cut by 6 bases and J by 4 bases, with 13 bases left in between. CDR3 length: 13 amino acids. CDR3 protein: CASRGRRQYEQYF. In DNA, the CDR3 is TGTGCCAGCAGAGGACGTAGGCAGTACGAGCAGTACTTC.

The rearrangement links TRBV30 to TRBJ2-2, with D possibly TRBD1 on 6 matching bases. With 3 bases removed from V and 2 bases from J, the gap between germline ends came to 13 bases. The CDR3 covers 15 residues. Germline-derived CDR1 and CDR2 are GTSNPN and SVGIG (reference sequence). For the CDR3, the DNA is TGTGCCTGGAGGCAGGGGCCTTCTAACACCGGGGAGCTGTTTTTT. The encoded protein is CAWRQGPSNTGELFF.

The chain has TRBV28 and TRBJ2-1, with D possibly being TRBD2 (6 bases). Looked up from germline, CDR1 is MDHEN and CDR2 is SYDVKM. Trimming removed 2 bases from V and 6 bases from J, with 14 bases in between. This CDR3 contains 15 residues. CDR3 sequence (DNA): TGTGCCAGCAGTTTACGACTAGTCGGAGGCAATGAGCAGTTCTTC. The encoded protein is CASSLRLVGGNEQFF.